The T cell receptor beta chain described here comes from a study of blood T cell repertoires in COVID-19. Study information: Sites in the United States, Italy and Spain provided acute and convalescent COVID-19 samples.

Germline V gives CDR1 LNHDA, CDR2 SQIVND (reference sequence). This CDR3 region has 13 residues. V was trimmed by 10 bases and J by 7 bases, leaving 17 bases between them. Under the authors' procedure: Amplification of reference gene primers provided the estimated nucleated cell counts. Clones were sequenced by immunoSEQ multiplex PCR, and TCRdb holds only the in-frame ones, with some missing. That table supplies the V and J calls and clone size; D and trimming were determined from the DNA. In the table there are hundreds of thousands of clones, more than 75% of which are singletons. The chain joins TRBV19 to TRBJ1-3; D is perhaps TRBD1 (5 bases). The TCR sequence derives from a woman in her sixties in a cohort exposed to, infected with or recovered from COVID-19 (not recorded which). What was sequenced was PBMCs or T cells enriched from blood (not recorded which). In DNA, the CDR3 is TGTGCCACCGCAGGGATCTTGCGTAACACCATATATTTT. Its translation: CATAGILRNTIYF.